The present T cell receptor (beta chain) was sequenced within a study of shared clonotypes between healthy human individuals. The CDR3 is 12 amino acids. V was cut by 2 bases and J by 9 bases, with 9 bases left in between. Germline CDR1 reads SGHDT; CDR2 reads YYEEEE. It was CD45RO-negative cells, positively selected for CCR7, that made up naive CD8 cells, with terminally differentiated effector memory CD45RA+ cells excluded. Concerning this clone: The antigen is not known.

In the original processing: As immunoSEQ supplied junction-only sequences (without quality scores), filtering differed. Clones were sequenced by immunoSEQ multiplex PCR, and TCRdb holds only the in-frame ones, with some missing. The DNA was the basis for D and trimming; V, J and clone size are from that table. Among roughly 2,000,000 clones listed, about 95% were seen once. Study results and caveats: When compared with the clonotypes that were shared by all four sorted-subset donors, the non-shared clonotypes turned out to have lower generation probabilities. There were few donors, and this limited the genetic and exposure-history diversity represented.

The V gene is TRBV5-6, the J gene TRBJ2-1; no definite D call. The sequencing input was naive CD8+ T cells sorted from blood. This receptor was identified in a man aged 18 to 30 in good health. The CDR3 bases are TGTGCCAGCAGCTTTGGTGTGGTTGAGCAGTTCTTC. Translating it yields CASSFGVVEQFF.